These 31 T cell receptor beta chains were all obtained from the same sample, sequenced in a study of blood T cell repertoires in COVID-19. Produced via immunoSEQ multiplex PCR; TCRdb's table is partial and in-frame only. The sample carries 150,000 to 200,000 clones, 83% recorded once. Sequenced: peripheral blood. The receptor set was obtained from a woman in her seventies with COVID-19, enrolled during active disease.

The chain has TRBV20-1 and TRBJ2-1; 16 nucleotides line up with TRBD2. V was clipped by 3 bases and J by 4 bases; unmatched bases: 6. Germline V gene sequence: CDR1 DFQATT, CDR2 SNEGSKA (reference sequence). The CDR3 extends over 17 amino acids. The chain's CDR3 is CSASKGLAGGPYNEQFF. In DNA, the CDR3 is TGCAGTGCTAGTAAGGGACTAGCGGGAGGGCCATACAATGAGCAGTTCTTC.

A single count supports this clone. V usage is TRBV6-5 and J usage is TRBJ1-6; 8 bases agree with TRBD1. From germline, CDR1 is MNHEY and CDR2 SVGAGI. The length of the CDR3 is 14 residues. The trim removed 6 bases at V and 4 bases at J, leaving 2 bases unmatched. The CDR3 is CASRDRVYNSPLHF. The CDR3 region has the DNA TGTGCCAGCAGGGACAGGGTTTATAATTCACCCCTCCACTTT.

This clone was detected only a few times. This rearrangement joins TRBV6-2 or TRBV6-3 to TRBJ2-1; D not certain. This CDR3 contains 13 residues. With 6 bases removed from V and 5 bases from J, the gap between germline ends came to 11 bases. CDR1 and CDR2 (germline): MNHEY, SVGEGT. This CDR3 is CASSSAGNNEQFF. DNA of the CDR3: TGTGCCAGCAGCTCCGCCGGTAACAATGAGCAGTTCTTC.

The chain recombines TRBV28 with TRBJ1-5; D possibly corresponds to TRBD1 (5 bases). The CDR3 consists of 17 residues. Looked up from germline, CDR1 is MDHEN and CDR2 is SYDVKM. Deletions cut 6 bases from V and 11 bases from J, with 29 bases between. The CDR3 coding sequence is TGTGCCAGCAGATTTTCAGGGTCCGGTCCTCAATCATTGTCCCAGCATTTT. It is translated as CASRFSGSGPQSLSQHF.

V gene TRBV28 combines with J gene TRBJ1-6; 8 positions match TRBD1. CDR1 and CDR2 from the germline V gene are MDHEN and SYDVKM. The V and J ends lost 10 bases and 9 bases, in that order; junction bases with no gene match: 8. The CDR3 covers 13 residues. CDR3 region: CAIAGTGASPLHF. CDR3 nucleotides: TGTGCCATCGCCGGGACAGGCGCTTCACCCCTCCACTTT.

The genes are TRBV28 and TRBJ2-2, with 14 bases fitting TRBD2. The CDR3 spans 16 residues. Germline V gene lookup returns CDR1 MDHEN and CDR2 SYDVKM. The trim removed 5 bases at V and 7 bases at J, leaving 6 bases unmatched. CDR3 amino acids: CASSLGLAGGGGELFF. In DNA, the CDR3 is TGTGCCAGCAGTCTCGGACTAGCGGGAGGTGGCGGGGAGCTGTTTTTT.

The gene calls are TRBV3-1 (or the pseudogene TRBV3-2) and TRBJ2-3; D perhaps matches TRBD2 (6 bases). The CDR3 extends over 15 amino acids. With 0 bases removed from V and 3 bases from J, the gap between germline ends came to 10 bases. CDR1 is LGHDT, CDR2 YNNKEL, per germline (reference sequence). In DNA form, the CDR3 reads TGTGCCAGCAGCCAAGAGGGCGGGAATACAGATACGCAGTATTTT. Protein product: CASSQEGGNTDTQYF.

A few counts support this clone. This rearrangement joins TRBV18 to TRBJ1-4; 7 positions agree with TRBD1. Germline lookup yields CDR1 KGHSH and CDR2 LQKENI. V lost 6 bases and J lost 6; bases outside the gene matches: 10. This CDR3 region has 15 residues. CDR3 sequence: CASSQETGSYEKLFF. The CDR3, as DNA: TGTGCCAGCTCCCAAGAGACAGGGAGTTATGAAAAACTGTTTTTT.

The chain couples TRBV7-9 to TRBJ1-5; the D is unclear. This CDR3 is built from 12 residues. Trimming shortened V by 5 bases and J by 3 bases, and 5 bases separated the two germline ends. The germline V gene has CDR1 SEHNR and CDR2 FQNEAQ (reference sequence). CDR3 coding DNA: TGTGCCAGCAGCCTAATCAATCAGCCCCAGCATTTT. Protein sequence: CASSLINQPQHF.

V usage is TRBV14 and J usage is TRBJ2-7, with 7 nucleotides matching TRBD1. The germline V gene encodes CDR1 SGHDN and CDR2 FVKESK. Unmatched junction bases numbered 8, after V lost 3 bases and J lost 0 bases. This CDR3 has 16 amino acids. The CDR3 nucleotides are TGTGCCAGCAGCCATGTCCGACGACAGGGCTCCTACGAGCAGTACTTC. This translates into CASSHVRRQGSYEQYF.

The genes are TRBV6-1 and TRBJ1-2; D gene uncertain. V shed 2 bases and J shed 7 bases, with 14 bases lying between them. CDR3 length equals 14 residues. CDR1 MNHNS and CDR2 SASEGT come from the germline V gene. CDR3 in amino acids: CASSETLALVGYTF. DNA for the CDR3: TGTGCCAGCAGTGAAACTCTGGCGCTAGTTGGCTACACCTTC.

The V and J genes are TRBV19 and TRBJ2-6, with D possibly being TRBD2 (6 bases). The CDR3 sequence is 16 residues long. V lost 5 bases and J lost 4, with 15 bases in between. CDR1 is LNHDA and CDR2 is SQIVND in the germline V gene (reference sequence). CDR3 DNA sequence: TGTGCCAGTAGTGGAGGGGAACAGCTCGGGGCCAACGTCCTGACTTTC. Translating it yields CASSGGEQLGANVLTF. Drawing the rest from reference TRBV19 and TRBJ2-6, the complete variable domain is DGGITQSPKYLFRKEGQNVTLSCEQNLNHDAMYWYRQDPGQGLRLIYYSQIVNDFQKGDIAEGYSVSREKKESFPLTVTSAQKNPTAFYLCASSGGEQLGANVLTFGAGSRLTVL.

The rearrangement uses TRBV6-4 and TRBJ2-1; TRBD2 aligns across 10 bases. The germline V gene encodes CDR1 MRHNA and CDR2 SNTAGT. The CDR3 has 16 residues. Trimming at V came to 6 bases and at J to 4 bases, leaving 9 bases not matched to a gene. For the CDR3, the DNA is TGTGCCAGCAGGACCCCGGGACTAGCGCTTTACAATGAGCAGTTCTTC. It translates to CASRTPGLALYNEQFF.

The chain couples TRBV19 to TRBJ2-1; D possibly corresponds to TRBD2 (5 bases). CDR3 length: 16 residues. V was clipped by 0 bases and J by 6 bases, with 15 bases between them. Germline lookup yields CDR1 LNHDA and CDR2 SQIVND (reference sequence). CDR3 protein: CASSIDGRLGGNEQFF. The CDR3, as DNA: TGTGCCAGTAGTATAGATGGGAGATTAGGAGGCAATGAGCAGTTCTTC.

This clone was recorded once. The chain couples TRBV11-1 to TRBJ2-1; TRBD2 aligns across 7 bases. Losses at the gene ends were 5 bases for V and 15 bases for J; bases not matched to a gene: 7. This CDR3 has 11 residues. Germline CDR1 is SGHAT and CDR2 is FQDESV (reference sequence). The CDR3 region has the DNA TGTGCCAGCAGCCGCGGACTAGTGGCGTTCTTC. This encodes CASSRGLVAFF.

A single count supports this clone. V and J are TRBV5-1 and TRBJ1-1, with TRBD1 as a possible D gene (5 bases). Germline CDR1 and CDR2: SGHRS and YFSETQ. This CDR3 spans 13 amino acids. Trimming cost V 1 base and J 4 bases, with 8 bases left between them. CDR3 bases: TGCGCCAGCAGCTTGCAGGGAGGCACTGAAGCTTTCTTT. Translating gives CASSLQGGTEAFF.

This clone was detected a few times. The gene calls are TRBV9 and TRBJ1-3; maybe TRBD1 (5 bases). Trimming removed 1 base at V and 7 bases at J, with 21 bases between. Per germline, CDR1 SGDLS and CDR2 YYNGEE. CDR3 size: 17 residues. The DNA of the CDR3 is TGTGCCAGCAGCGTATATGGGCAGGGAAGGCATGGGAACACCATATATTTT. Its protein is CASSVYGQGRHGNTIYF.

The rearrangement joins TRBV4-3 to TRBJ2-5; 16 bases map to TRBD2. From germline, CDR1 is LGHNA and CDR2 YSLEER. This CDR3 has 18 amino acids. The trim removed 3 bases at V and 6 bases at J, leaving 10 bases unmatched. The CDR3 reads CASSQRTGTSGRAQTQYF. The CDR3 DNA follows: TGCGCCAGCAGCCAGAGAACCGGGACTAGCGGGAGGGCCCAGACCCAGTACTTC.

This clone was picked up a small number of times. The rearrangement uses TRBV5-4 and TRBJ2-7, with 7 bases matching TRBD2. V shed 3 bases and J 4 bases; nucleotides not matched to a gene: 7. The CDR3 length is 14 residues. Per the germline V gene, CDR1 is SGHNT and CDR2 is YYREEE (reference sequence). The CDR3: CASSSRHGRYEQYF. The CDR3 bases are TGTGCCAGCAGCTCCAGGCACGGGAGGTACGAGCAGTACTTC.

The chain joins TRBV11-3 to TRBJ1-5; 10 bases fit TRBD1. Germline CDR1 is SGHNT and CDR2 is YENEEA. Germline trimming cut 6 bases from V and 5 bases from J; bases unmatched to any gene: 7. The CDR3 sequence is 15 residues long. CDR3 amino acids: CASSWTGGKDQPQHF. The CDR3 DNA reads as TGTGCCAGCAGTTGGACAGGGGGGAAGGATCAGCCCCAGCATTTT.

The CDR3 reads CASSLGQESGRVDNEQFF. The CDR3 nucleotides read TGTGCCAGCAGTCTAGGACAGGAGAGCGGGAGGGTCGACAATGAGCAGTTCTTC. This chain links TRBV6-2 or TRBV6-3 with TRBJ2-1; 10 nucleotides match TRBD2. This CDR3 is built from 18 residues. From germline, CDR1 is MNHEY and CDR2 SVGEGT. Losses at the gene ends were 5 bases for V and 5 bases for J; bases not matched to a gene: 15.

The chain couples TRBV20-1 to TRBJ2-7, with D possibly TRBD2 on 6 matching bases. Trimming left V 3 bases short and J 0 bases short, with 15 bases between. Germline V lookup: CDR1 DFQATT, CDR2 SNEGSKA (reference sequence). The CDR3 covers 15 residues. The CDR3 bases are TGCAGTGCTAGTCTGGGGGAGGAGAGCTCCTACGAGCAGTACTTC. The encoded protein is CSASLGEESSYEQYF.

This clone turned up a few times. The chain employs TRBV5-5 and TRBJ2-1; 14 bases are a match to TRBD2. This CDR3 is 15 amino acids long. Trimming at V came to 4 bases and at J to 10 bases, leaving 7 bases not matched to a gene. Germline V gene lookup returns CDR1 SGHKS and CDR2 YYEKEE (reference sequence). The CDR3 reads CASSPGLAGGPEQFF. The CDR3 DNA is TGTGCCAGCAGCCCTGGACTAGCGGGGGGACCGGAGCAGTTCTTC.

The rearrangement uses TRBV11-3 and TRBJ1-1, with D possibly being TRBD1 (6 bases). Germline CDR1 and CDR2: SGHNT and YENEEA. The CDR3 is 16 amino acids. The V gene lost 7 bases and the J gene lost 1 base, with 19 bases spanning the gap. The CDR3 nucleotides read TGTGCCAGCACCCTGGGGAGGGGGGGCAAGAACACTGAAGCTTTCTTT. It codes for CASTLGRGGKNTEAFF.

The genes are TRBV7-2 and TRBJ2-1, with TRBD2 identical over 14 bases. This CDR3 contains 15 residues. The germline gives CDR1 SGHTA, CDR2 FQGNSA. V lost 7 bases, J lost 7 bases, and 6 bases stayed unmatched. The CDR3 loop is CASNRLAGGLNEQFF. The DNA for the CDR3 is TGTGCCAGCAACCGACTAGCGGGAGGGTTGAATGAGCAGTTCTTC.

The V and J genes are TRBV29-1 and TRBJ2-7, with 8 bases fitting TRBD1. This CDR3 is built from 13 residues. The V gene end was trimmed by 6 bases and the J gene end by 7 bases; junction bases not matched to a gene: 11. The V gene's germline CDR1 is SQVTM and CDR2 ANQGSEA. This CDR3 is CSVDDRGSREQYF. The CDR3 nucleotides read TGCAGCGTGGATGACAGGGGATCGAGGGAGCAGTACTTC.

The chain employs TRBV19 and TRBJ2-1, with 9 bases aligning to TRBD2. The CDR3 contains 16 residues. Trimming removed 3 bases from V and 8 bases from J; junction bases left unmatched: 11. Germline loops: CDR1 LNHDA, CDR2 SQIVND (reference sequence). CDR3 in amino acids: CASSIRGGSGSYEQFF. As DNA, the CDR3 is TGTGCCAGTAGTATCCGTGGAGGTAGCGGGAGTTATGAGCAGTTCTTC.

The rearrangement joins TRBV5-6 to TRBJ2-7, with 9 bases fitting TRBD1. The CDR3 loop spans 18 amino acids. CDR1 and CDR2 (germline): SGHDT, YYEEEE. Trimming took 1 base from V and 2 from J; bases not matched to a gene: 13. Here the CDR3 reads CASSLLGQGIVGTYEQYF. DNA of the CDR3: TGTGCCAGCAGCTTGCTGGGACAGGGTATTGTTGGGACCTACGAGCAGTACTTC.

This chain links TRBV11-2 with TRBJ2-5, with 15 bases that match TRBD2. Trimming removed 2 bases from V and 5 bases from J; junction bases left unmatched: 6. The germline V gene encodes CDR1 SGHAT and CDR2 FQNNGV. The CDR3 contains 17 residues. The CDR3 bases are TGTGCCAGCAGCTTAAGGGGACTAGCGGGAGGATGGGAGACCCAGTACTTC. This codes for CASSLRGLAGGWETQYF.

This clone occurred a few times. The chain is built from TRBV13 and TRBJ2-7; possibly TRBD1 for D (5 bases). This CDR3 has 13 residues. CDR1 is PRHDT, CDR2 FYEKMQ, per germline (reference sequence). V shed 5 bases and J shed 8 bases, with 16 bases lying between them. CDR3 sequence: CASSPRKGEKQYF. CDR3 nucleotides: TGTGCCAGCAGCCCTCGGAAAGGGGAAAAGCAGTACTTC.

This rearrangement joins TRBV6-2 or TRBV6-3 to TRBJ1-2, with D uncertain. The CDR3 is made up of 12 amino acids. The ends were cut back, 5 bases at V and 2 bases at J, with 6 bases in the middle. CDR1 and CDR2 from the germline V gene are MNHEY and SVGEGT. The CDR3 reads CASSAGNYGYTF. In DNA, the CDR3 is TGTGCCAGCAGTGCGGGGAACTATGGCTACACCTTC.